Listed below are T cell receptor beta chains from one sample, sequenced in a study of T cells in localized non-small cell lung cancer. TCRdb keeps only in-frame clones here, not all; method: immunoSEQ multiplex PCR. This sample has some 28,000 clones, with approximately 88% found just once. This material consisted of peripheral blood, taken before any cancer treatment. All receptors come from a male donor at least 60 years old with stage I lung adenocarcinoma. The CDR3 runs from the conserved cysteine through the conserved F or W. The D gene is left open where the match is weak. Rows give clone size only sometimes, using once, few, many, or a class for an expanded clone.

D gene: TRBD1
V gene: TRBV7-2
clone size: few
J gene: TRBJ1-1
CDR3 DNA: TGTGCCAGCAGCAAACGACAGGGTCTCGCTGAAGCTTTCTTT
CDR3 protein: CASSKRQGLAEAFF

D gene: -
V gene: TRBV19
clone size: few
J gene: TRBJ2-7
CDR3 DNA: TGTGCCAGTAGTAGGGACGGAGGTTTCTACGAGCAGTACTTC
CDR3 protein: CASSRDGGFYEQYF

D gene: -
V gene: TRBV18
clone size: -
J gene: TRBJ1-4
CDR3 DNA: TGTGCCAGCTCACCAGTGACATCACCCGAAAAACTGTTTTTT
CDR3 protein: CASSPVTSPEKLFF

D gene: TRBD2
V gene: TRBV11-2
clone size: -
J gene: TRBJ2-4
CDR3 DNA: TGTGCCAGCAGCCTTCTGGTTGGGGAGGGTGGCATTCAGTACTTC
CDR3 protein: CASSLLVGEGGIQYF

D gene: -
V gene: TRBV5-6
clone size: -
J gene: TRBJ2-1
CDR3 DNA: TGTGCCAGCAGCTTGGGACAGGCTCTCTACAATGAGCAGTTCTTC
CDR3 protein: CASSLGQALYNEQFF

D gene: -
V gene: TRBV28
clone size: -
J gene: TRBJ1-2
CDR3 DNA: TGTGCCAGCAGTTTATCCCAGGCCGTTAACTATGGCTACACCTTC
CDR3 protein: CASSLSQAVNYGYTF

D gene: -
V gene: TRBV5-1
clone size: -
J gene: TRBJ1-2
CDR3 DNA: TGCGCCAGCAGCTTGGAGGCGGGCTATGGCTACACCTTC
CDR3 protein: CASSLEAGYGYTF

D gene: TRBD1
V gene: TRBV5-1
clone size: -
J gene: TRBJ2-7
CDR3 DNA: TGCGCCAGCAGGTACGGACAGGGGGGCTCTGTCCACGAGCAGTACTTC
CDR3 protein: CASRYGQGGSVHEQYF

D gene: TRBD1
V gene: TRBV10-3
clone size: -
J gene: TRBJ2-7
CDR3 DNA: TGTGCCATCAGGCCGGGACAGGGTACCTACGAGCAGTACTTC
CDR3 protein: CAIRPGQGTYEQYF

D gene: TRBD1
V gene: TRBV28
clone size: few
J gene: TRBJ1-2
CDR3 DNA: TGTGCCAGCAGTTTAATGGGTCCGGGACAGCTGGACGGCTACACCTTC
CDR3 protein: CASSLMGPGQLDGYTF

D gene: -
V gene: TRBV28
clone size: -
J gene: TRBJ1-6
CDR3 DNA: TGTGCCAGCAGTCCGGGGGGGTATAATTCACCCCTCCACTTT
CDR3 protein: CASSPGGYNSPLHF

D gene: TRBD1
V gene: TRBV6-1
clone size: once
J gene: TRBJ1-5
CDR3 DNA: TGTGCCAGCAGTGAATCGAGGGGGCCTCAGCCCCAGCATTTT
CDR3 protein: CASSESRGPQPQHF

D gene: -
V gene: TRBV14
clone size: -
J gene: TRBJ2-3
CDR3 DNA: TGTGCCAGCAGCCAAGCGGGGAGGGATACGCAGTATTTT
CDR3 protein: CASSQAGRDTQYF

D gene: TRBD2
V gene: TRBV2
clone size: -
J gene: TRBJ2-7
CDR3 DNA: TGTGCCAGCAGTGAAATACATTTGGGGGGGACCTCCTACGAGCAGTACTTC
CDR3 protein: CASSEIHLGGTSYEQYF

D gene: TRBD1
V gene: TRBV27
clone size: -
J gene: TRBJ1-6
CDR3 DNA: TGTGCCAGCACCCGGACAGGGGTTGGAAATTCACCCCTCCACTTT
CDR3 protein: CASTRTGVGNSPLHF

D gene: -
V gene: TRBV7-2
clone size: -
J gene: TRBJ2-7
CDR3 DNA: TGTGCCAGCAGGTTGGCGTCGGACGAGCAGTACTTC
CDR3 protein: CASRLASDEQYF

D gene: TRBD2
V gene: TRBV19
clone size: -
J gene: TRBJ2-1
CDR3 DNA: TGTGCCAGTAGTATAGGCGGACTAGCGGGGATTAATGAGCAGTTCTTC
CDR3 protein: CASSIGGLAGINEQFF

D gene: TRBD2
V gene: TRBV6-1
clone size: -
J gene: TRBJ2-3
CDR3 DNA: TGTGCCAGCAGTGAAGAACTAGCGGGGGGTTTGGCTACGCAGTATTTT
CDR3 protein: CASSEELAGGLATQYF

D gene: TRBD1
V gene: TRBV9
clone size: -
J gene: TRBJ2-3
CDR3 DNA: TGTGCCAGCAGCGTAACAGGGGGGATCACAGATACGCAGTATTTT
CDR3 protein: CASSVTGGITDTQYF

D gene: TRBD1
V gene: TRBV10-3
clone size: -
J gene: TRBJ1-2
CDR3 DNA: TGTGCCATCAGTGACTCCGGACAGGGGAGATATGGCTACACCTTC
CDR3 protein: CAISDSGQGRYGYTF

D gene: -
V gene: TRBV9
clone size: -
J gene: TRBJ2-7
CDR3 DNA: TGTGCCAGCAGCTTCCGGGACCGATCCTACGAGCAGTACTTC
CDR3 protein: CASSFRDRSYEQYF

D gene: -
V gene: TRBV5-1
clone size: -
J gene: TRBJ1-6
CDR3 DNA: TGCGCCAGCAGGGGGATGGGGGATTCACCCCTCCACTTT
CDR3 protein: CASRGMGDSPLHF

D gene: TRBD2
V gene: TRBV19
clone size: -
J gene: TRBJ2-7
CDR3 DNA: TGTGCCAGTAGCGGGAGGCATCACTACGAGCAGTACTTC
CDR3 protein: CASSGRHHYEQYF

D gene: -
V gene: TRBV28
clone size: -
J gene: TRBJ2-3
CDR3 DNA: TGTGCCAGCAGTACGTCCTTAGGCCCAGGGGATACGCAGTATTTT
CDR3 protein: CASSTSLGPGDTQYF

D gene: -
V gene: TRBV28
clone size: -
J gene: TRBJ1-1
CDR3 DNA: TGTGCCAGCAGTATATACGGGTTTCACACTGAAGCTTTCTTT
CDR3 protein: CASSIYGFHTEAFF

D gene: TRBD1
V gene: TRBV10-3
clone size: -
J gene: TRBJ1-1
CDR3 DNA: TGTGCCATCAGTGGACAGGGGTTGGGCACTGAAGCTTTCTTT
CDR3 protein: CAISGQGLGTEAFF

D gene: -
V gene: TRBV6-6
clone size: -
J gene: TRBJ1-2
CDR3 DNA: TGTGCCAGCAGGGTCCAGGGAGGGCCTCATGGCTACACCTTC
CDR3 protein: CASRVQGGPHGYTF

D gene: -
V gene: TRBV30
clone size: -
J gene: TRBJ1-6
CDR3 DNA: TGTGCCTGGAGTATACAACTGGACCTACCCCTCCACTTT
CDR3 protein: CAWSIQLDLPLHF

D gene: TRBD1
V gene: TRBV9
clone size: -
J gene: TRBJ1-4
CDR3 DNA: TGTGCCAGCAGCGGACTTGAGGGGGCCCCAGGCGAAAAACTGTTTTTT
CDR3 protein: CASSGLEGAPGEKLFF

D gene: -
V gene: TRBV2
clone size: -
J gene: TRBJ1-3
CDR3 DNA: TGTGCCAGCGGGAGCGGGGCCTTCTCTGGAAACACCATATATTTT
CDR3 protein: CASGSGAFSGNTIYF

D gene: -
V gene: TRBV7-9
clone size: -
J gene: TRBJ2-3
CDR3 DNA: TGTGCCAGCAGCTTAGCTGGCTCCTCCCTTTCGGATACGCAGTATTTT
CDR3 protein: CASSLAGSSLSDTQYF

D gene: -
V gene: TRBV7-8
clone size: few
J gene: TRBJ2-7
CDR3 DNA: TGTGCCAGCAGCTTAGCGGAGGCATTCGACGAGCAGTACTTC
CDR3 protein: CASSLAEAFDEQYF

D gene: -
V gene: TRBV11-2
clone size: -
J gene: TRBJ1-1
CDR3 DNA: TGTGCCAGCAGCTTTTCAACCTCAGCACTGGATGAAGCTTTCTTT
CDR3 protein: CASSFSTSALDEAFF

D gene: TRBD1
V gene: TRBV6-5
clone size: once
J gene: TRBJ1-1
CDR3 DNA: TGTGCCAGCAGTTACTCCGGGACAGGGTGGAACACTGAAGCTTTCTTT
CDR3 protein: CASSYSGTGWNTEAFF

D gene: TRBD2
V gene: TRBV7-2
clone size: medium-sized
J gene: TRBJ2-5
CDR3 DNA: TGTGCCAGCAGCTTATCCGCGGGGGGTGAGACCCAGTACTTC
CDR3 protein: CASSLSAGGETQYF

D gene: -
V gene: TRBV19
clone size: -
J gene: TRBJ1-2
CDR3 DNA: TGTGCCAGTAGTATTGCCGGGGACAATGGCTATGGCTACACCTTC
CDR3 protein: CASSIAGDNGYGYTF

D gene: TRBD1
V gene: TRBV7-8
clone size: few
J gene: TRBJ1-6
CDR3 DNA: TGTGCCAGCAGCTTACGGGGGACAGGGCATTCACCCCTCCACTTT
CDR3 protein: CASSLRGTGHSPLHF

D gene: TRBD2
V gene: TRBV2
clone size: -
J gene: TRBJ2-5
CDR3 DNA: TGTGCCAGCAGTGTCCTCCCGGGGGGGGAACAAGAGACCCAGTACTTC
CDR3 protein: CASSVLPGGEQETQYF

D gene: TRBD2
V gene: TRBV19
clone size: once
J gene: TRBJ2-7
CDR3 DNA: TGTGCCAGTAGAGCGGGACGGTTGTCCTACGAGCAGTACTTC
CDR3 protein: CASRAGRLSYEQYF

D gene: -
V gene: TRBV6-6
clone size: -
J gene: TRBJ1-5
CDR3 DNA: TGTGCCAGCAGTTACTCGATAGGGGGTGGCAATCAGCCCCAGCATTTT
CDR3 protein: CASSYSIGGGNQPQHF

D gene: -
V gene: TRBV18
clone size: -
J gene: TRBJ2-5
CDR3 DNA: TGTGCCAGCCTAGCTACCGGGGAGACCCAGTACTTC
CDR3 protein: CASLATGETQYF

D gene: -
V gene: TRBV7-7
clone size: -
J gene: TRBJ2-1
CDR3 DNA: TGTGCCAGCAGCCCCGGACGGGAAGCTTACAATGAGCAGTTCTTC
CDR3 protein: CASSPGREAYNEQFF

D gene: TRBD1
V gene: TRBV28
clone size: -
J gene: TRBJ1-4
CDR3 DNA: TGTGCTTGGGGCCGTCAGGGGGCGGGGAATGAAAAACTGTTTTTT
CDR3 protein: CAWGRQGAGNEKLFF

D gene: TRBD1
V gene: TRBV19
clone size: -
J gene: TRBJ1-6
CDR3 DNA: TGTGCCAGCGAAACAGGGGGGATTAATTCACCCCTCCACTTT
CDR3 protein: CASETGGINSPLHF

D gene: -
V gene: TRBV9
clone size: -
J gene: TRBJ2-1
CDR3 DNA: TGTGCCAGCAGCGAGGGACGAACCGGAAATGATGAGCAGTTCTTC
CDR3 protein: CASSEGRTGNDEQFF

D gene: TRBD1
V gene: TRBV28
clone size: once
J gene: TRBJ1-4
CDR3 DNA: TGTGCCAGCAGTTTAGGCAGGGGGCACGAAAAACTGTTTTTT
CDR3 protein: CASSLGRGHEKLFF

D gene: -
V gene: TRBV5-5
clone size: once
J gene: TRBJ1-4
CDR3 DNA: TGTGCCAGCAGCCCCGGACAGTCGTGGAATGAAAAACTGTTTTTT
CDR3 protein: CASSPGQSWNEKLFF

D gene: -
V gene: TRBV5-1
clone size: -
J gene: TRBJ1-5
CDR3 DNA: TGCGCCAGCAGCTTGGAAGCGGGCAATCAGCCCCAGCATTTT
CDR3 protein: CASSLEAGNQPQHF

D gene: -
V gene: TRBV2
clone size: medium-sized
J gene: TRBJ1-2
CDR3 DNA: TGTGCCAGCAGTGACGGGGTAGGGAACTATGGCTACACCTTC
CDR3 protein: CASSDGVGNYGYTF

D gene: TRBD2
V gene: TRBV7-2
clone size: -
J gene: TRBJ2-7
CDR3 DNA: TGTGCCAGCCGTAGCGGGGGGACGAGCTCCTACGAGCAGTACTTC
CDR3 protein: CASRSGGTSSYEQYF

D gene: -
V gene: TRBV9
clone size: few
J gene: TRBJ2-1
CDR3 DNA: TGTGCCAGCAGCGGGAGCAATGAGCAGTTCTTC
CDR3 protein: CASSGSNEQFF

D gene: -
V gene: TRBV7-2
clone size: -
J gene: TRBJ2-3
CDR3 DNA: TGTGCCAGCAGCCAAGACTGGGCTACAGATACGCAGTATTTT
CDR3 protein: CASSQDWATDTQYF

D gene: -
V gene: TRBV7-8
clone size: -
J gene: TRBJ1-6
CDR3 DNA: TGTGCCAGCAGCCCGCGCTTGGGGAATTCACCCCTCCACTTT
CDR3 protein: CASSPRLGNSPLHF

D gene: TRBD1
V gene: TRBV11-1
clone size: once
J gene: TRBJ1-1
CDR3 DNA: TGTGCCAGCAGCCACCGGGACAGGGTGGCGAACACTGAAGCTTTCTTT
CDR3 protein: CASSHRDRVANTEAFF

D gene: TRBD1
V gene: TRBV19
clone size: -
J gene: TRBJ2-3
CDR3 DNA: TGTGCCAGTAGTGGGACAGGGCCAGATACGCAGTATTTT
CDR3 protein: CASSGTGPDTQYF

D gene: TRBD1
V gene: TRBV28
clone size: -
J gene: TRBJ2-7
CDR3 DNA: TGTGCCAGCAGTTTTGACAGGGGACCCTACGAGCAGTACTTC
CDR3 protein: CASSFDRGPYEQYF

D gene: TRBD1
V gene: TRBV7-3
clone size: -
J gene: TRBJ1-6
CDR3 DNA: TGTGCCAGCAGCTGGGGGGACAGGGTTGAATCACCCCTCCACTTT
CDR3 protein: CASSWGDRVESPLHF

D gene: TRBD1
V gene: TRBV7-2
clone size: -
J gene: TRBJ1-5
CDR3 DNA: TGTGCCAGCAGCTTAGTAGGGACAGGGATTAGAAGCAATCAGCCCCAGCATTTT
CDR3 protein: CASSLVGTGIRSNQPQHF